This TCR beta chain was identified during a study of T-cell reconstitution after alpha-beta-depleted transplantation in children listed by TCRdb under 2016. Describing the broader study: Using TCR repertoire profiling, the study followed T-cell immune reconstitution in a quantitative way in children after TCRalphabeta/CD19-depleted allogeneic hematopoietic cell transplantation.

In its sample, this clonotype was seen once. Its antigen target is currently unknown. Qualities for individual bases were not recorded, and no much larger clone is one base off. Weak support is all one read offers. Receptors were amplified or captured by PCR. Data came from an Illumina HiSeq 2500. To normalize quantification of the TCRbeta repertoire, the TCR libraries were built with molecular barcoding that relied on unique molecular identifiers. In TCRdb, the public reads were trimmed at Q25 with fastp and aligned with MiXCR, with productive beta chains retained. Each CDR3 protein gets just one entry, which takes the most common genes and DNA from the rows behind it. The table for this sample lists approximately 390,000 distinct CDR3 sequences; 11% of them were counted only once. The top ten clones comprise roughly 5.5% of the sample. From its cysteine to its valine, the CDR3 spans 14 amino acids. Just CDR3 DNA is preserved here, 42 bases in frame from base 1. The germline V gene (reference sequence) specifies SGHNT as CDR1 and YYREEE as CDR2. V loses 1 base, J loses 2 bases, and the germline ends lie 10 bases apart.

The clonotype originates from a human donor who donated a stem cell graft to a child with acute myeloid leukemia. This chain is built from TRBV5-4 and TRBJ2-7, with the D gene not confidently named. This specimen was PBMCs from the stem cell graft donor, taken from the stem cell graft. The nucleotides are TGTGCCAGCAGCTTGTCCCCGCGTACCTACGAGCAGTACGTC. This is translated as CASSLSPRTYEQYV.